Listed here are 30 T cell receptor beta chains from one sample, sequenced in a study of regulatory T cells in long-lasting Graves disease. Time point in this sample: persistent/refractory GD, antithyroid drugs over 5 years with positive TRAb. After RNA was extracted from PBMCs, the TCR library was made from it. TCR beta libraries were built with iRepertoire HTBI primers and Arm-PCR of CDR3 regions. TCRdb re-analysed the multiplex PCR reads in MiXCR, keeping a single row per CDR3 protein. Of a few hundred thousand distinct CDR3 sequences listed, 23% were seen once; the top ten hold approximately 28%. The sequencing used peripheral blood mononuclear cells (PBMCs), collected when the disease was refractory, from a patient treated with antithyroid drugs. The receptors here all came from a female donor with Graves disease.

The chain has TRBV5-5 and TRBJ2-2; D perhaps matches TRBD1 (5 bases). This CDR3 is built from 16 residues. CDR1 SGHKS and CDR2 YYEKEE come from the germline V gene (reference sequence). Trimming stripped 0 bases from V and 0 bases from J, with 9 bases between. The CDR3 spells CASSLGQTANTGELFF. The CDR3 DNA follows: TGTGCCAGCAGCTTGGGACAGACCGCGAACACCGGGGAGCTGTTTTTT.

This chain joins TRBV20-1 and TRBJ2-4; TRBD1 is a possible D gene (5 bases). V was shortened by 7 bases and J by 0 bases, with 13 bases between the two germline ends. CDR3 size: 14 residues. Germline values: CDR1 DFQATT, CDR2 SNEGSKA (reference sequence). The CDR3 DNA follows: TGCAGTGTCATTGGACAACTAGCCAAAAACATTCAGTACTTC. Residues: CSVIGQLAKNIQYF.

This clonotype was seen once. A much larger clone lies a single base off, so this may be a read error. The chain joins TRBV7-3 to TRBJ1-1, with unresolved D. CDR1 and CDR2 from the germline V gene are SGHTA and FQGTGA. V lost 6 bases to trimming and J lost 4 bases, with 15 bases between them. The CDR3 covers 14 residues. Here the CDR3 DNA reads TGTGCCAGCAGTCCCATCGCGGAGGGCACTGAAGCTTTCTTT. This encodes CASSPIAEGTEAFF.

This clonotype was seen more than once but under ten times. The chain couples TRBV7-9 to TRBJ2-5, with 12 bases lining up with TRBD2. Germline V gives CDR1 SEHNR, CDR2 FQNEAQ (reference sequence). CDR3 length: 16 amino acids. After removal of 4 bases from V and 4 bases from J, the junction contained 7 bases not matched to a gene. This CDR3 reads CASSYPLAGGAETQYF. CDR3 coding DNA: TGTGCCAGCAGCTACCCTCTAGCGGGAGGGGCAGAGACCCAGTACTTC.

This clonotype has a count of ten or more. The chain is built from TRBV12-3 or TRBV12-4 and TRBJ2-5; TRBD2 is a possible D gene (6 bases). V lost 4 bases, J lost 1 base, and 16 bases lay in between. The CDR3 consists of 16 residues. CDR3 protein: CASSSEEGQGQETQYF. CDR3 in DNA: TGTGCCAGCAGTTCAGAGGAGGGTCAGGGCCAAGAGACCCAGTACTTC.

This clonotype came up a few times. This rearrangement joins TRBV6-1 to TRBJ1-5; 8 positions agree with TRBD1. CDR3 size: 14 residues. V was clipped by 7 bases and J by 5 bases; unmatched bases: 7. The V gene's germline CDR1 is MNHNS and CDR2 SASEGT. The CDR3 region is CASKTSGGDQPQHF. DNA for the CDR3: TGTGCCAGCAAAACCTCAGGGGGCGATCAGCCCCAGCATTTT.

This clonotype occurred many times. The chain joins TRBV19 to TRBJ1-1; D gene ambiguous. In germline, CDR1 is LNHDA, CDR2 SQIVND (reference sequence). Trimming removed 1 base from V and 7 bases from J, with 7 bases in between. The CDR3 has 12 amino acids. CDR3 residues: CASSIAYSEAFF. The CDR3 nucleotides read TGTGCCAGTAGTATAGCCTACAGTGAAGCTTTCTTT.

This clonotype was seen only a few times. V gene TRBV29-1 combines with J gene TRBJ2-5; a possible D gene is TRBD2 (6 bases). The germline V gene encodes CDR1 SQVTM and CDR2 ANQGSEA. This CDR3 region has 15 residues. The V and J ends lost 7 bases and 5 bases respectively, with 23 bases between them. Here the CDR3 reads CSAVGAGRLVETQYF. The CDR3 DNA is TGCAGCGCGGTCGGTGCGGGACGCCTCGTTGAGACCCAGTACTTC.

This chain uses TRBV30 with TRBJ2-7; no firm D call. With 4 bases removed from V and 5 bases from J, the gap between germline ends came to 12 bases. The CDR3 contains 12 residues. CDR1 GTSNPN and CDR2 SVGIG come from the germline V gene (reference sequence). The CDR3 bases are TGTGCCTGGAAGGCCCTGGTAAACGAGCAGTACTTC. This sequence encodes CAWKALVNEQYF.

This clonotype was detected ten times or more. This chain connects TRBV18 to TRBJ2-5; no clear D. CDR1 and CDR2 from the germline V gene are KGHSH and LQKENI. The V and J ends lost 6 bases and 3 bases respectively, with 8 bases between them. This CDR3 is 12 amino acids long. The CDR3 coding sequence is TGTGCCAGCTCCCCCCCCGAAGAGACCCAGTACTTC. Amino acid sequence: CASSPPEETQYF.

This clonotype has a count of ten or more. This chain uses TRBV28 with TRBJ1-1; possible D gene TRBD1, 6 bases. The germline V and J ends were trimmed by 6 bases and 4 bases, with 24 bases remaining between them. The CDR3 is 17 amino acids. CDR1 is MDHEN and CDR2 is SYDVKM in the germline V gene. As DNA, the CDR3 is TGTGCCAGCAGCCACAACTCATTCAGGGGACGAGGCACTGAAGCTTTCTTT. Amino acids: CASSHNSFRGRGTEAFF.

This clonotype was recorded at least ten times. CDR3 DNA: TGTGCCAGCAGCATTCAGGGTAGCCAGCCCCAGCATTTT. Translating gives CASSIQGSQPQHF. The chain employs TRBV7-2 and TRBJ1-5; maybe TRBD1 (5 bases). The CDR3 is 13 residues long. V gave up 5 bases and J gave up 7 bases, with 12 bases separating them. Germline assignment: CDR1 SGHTA and CDR2 FQGNSA.

The rearrangement uses TRBV6-1 and TRBJ2-3; D unclear. V was shortened by 4 bases and J by 2 bases, with 13 bases between the two germline ends. CDR3 length equals 15 residues. Per the germline V gene, CDR1 is MNHNS and CDR2 is SASEGT. CDR3 nucleotide sequence: TGTGCCAGCAGTGCAGTGGGCAGCTACACAGATACGCAGTATTTT. This codes for CASSAVGSYTDTQYF.

This clonotype came up many times. The rearrangement uses TRBV2 and TRBJ2-7; D is unclear. Per germline, CDR1 SNHLY and CDR2 FYNNEI. Trimming left V 7 bases short and J 0 bases short, with 10 bases between. There are 13 residues in the CDR3. The CDR3 nucleotides are TGTGCCAGCACGCCGGAAAACTCCTACGAGCAGTACTTC. It encodes CASTPENSYEQYF. The variable domain in full, with the rest retrieved from reference TRBV2 and TRBJ2-7, is EPEVTQTPSHQVTQMGQEVILRCVPISNHLYFYWYRQILGQKVEFLVSFYNNEISEKSEIFDDQFSVERPDGSNFTLKIRSTKLEDSAMYFCASTPENSYEQYFGPGTRLTVT.

The chain has TRBV5-6 and TRBJ2-5; 7 bases are shared with TRBD2. The J segment lost 3 bases and the V segment lost 0 bases, leaving 20 bases of the junction unmatched. The CDR3 extends over 20 amino acids. Per germline, CDR1 SGHDT and CDR2 YYEEEE. CDR3 in DNA: TGTGCCAGCAGCTTGGAGGTTCGTTCAAAGGCGGGAGTGGTGAAAGAGACCCAGTACTTC. It is translated as CASSLEVRSKAGVVKETQYF.

This clonotype came up many times. The V call is TRBV6-1, the J call TRBJ1-1; 10 bases map to TRBD1. This CDR3 contains 15 residues. The ends lost 6 bases at V and 3 bases at J; junction bases unmatched: 7. From germline, CDR1 is MNHNS and CDR2 SASEGT. CDR3 nucleotides: TGTGCCAGCAGGCTGGACAGGGGGAAGGACACTGAAGCTTTCTTT. Its protein product is CASRLDRGKDTEAFF.

V gene TRBV15 combines with J gene TRBJ1-1, with D uncertain. The length of the CDR3 is 16 residues. The germline V and J ends were trimmed by 3 bases and 4 bases, with 18 bases remaining between them. The germline V gene encodes CDR1 LNHNV and CDR2 YYDKDF (reference sequence). The CDR3 here is CATSRDQRLRATEAFF. The DNA of the CDR3 is TGTGCCACCAGCAGGGACCAAAGGTTACGCGCCACTGAAGCTTTCTTT.

A few counts support this clonotype. The rearrangement joins TRBV20-1 to TRBJ2-7, with D uncertain. The CDR3 runs 14 residues. Trimming cost V 5 bases and J 1 base, with 15 bases left between them. Germline CDR1 is DFQATT and CDR2 is SNEGSKA (reference sequence). Written as DNA, the CDR3 is TGCAGTGCTCCCGACCTAGGAGCGTCCTACGAGCAGTACTTC. This translates into CSAPDLGASYEQYF.

This chain connects TRBV20-1 to TRBJ2-5; 9 nucleotides agree with TRBD1. Per the germline V gene, CDR1 is DFQATT and CDR2 is SNEGSKA (reference sequence). The length of the CDR3 is 13 residues. J gave up 5 bases and V 3 bases, and 4 bases lay outside the gene matches. CDR3 sequence reads: CSARGQGYETQYF. CDR3 DNA: TGCAGTGCTAGGGGACAGGGATACGAGACCCAGTACTTC.

The chain employs TRBV7-9 and TRBJ2-7; maybe TRBD1 (5 bases). Germline loops: CDR1 SEHNR, CDR2 FQNEAQ (reference sequence). V was trimmed by 1 base and J by 4 bases, leaving 14 bases between them. The CDR3 spans 15 residues. CDR3 in DNA: TGTGCCAGCAGCTTAGGCCGCCGGTCAGGGTACGAGCAGTACTTC. As protein: CASSLGRRSGYEQYF.

Comment on this clonotype: Given the absence of the conserved phenylalanine or tryptophan at the CDR3 end, a read error is likely. The J gene is TRBJ2-1, the V gene TRBV3-1; D remains ambiguous. CDR3 length: 15 residues. The germline V gene has CDR1 LGHDT and CDR2 YNNKEL (reference sequence). V was shortened by 1 base and J by 6 bases, with 13 bases between the two germline ends. The CDR3, as DNA: TGTGCCAGCAGCCAAGCTCGACACGTTGGCAATGAGCAGTTCCTC. It codes for CASSQARHVGNEQFL.

In nucleotides, the CDR3 is TGTGCCAGCTCACCACCAGGTGTAGGCTATGGCTACACCTTC. This gives the protein CASSPPGVGYGYTF. J is TRBJ1-2 and V is TRBV18; D remains unclear. Germline V gene lookup returns CDR1 KGHSH and CDR2 LQKENI. V shed 0 bases and J shed 4 bases, with 9 bases lying between them. The CDR3 contains 14 residues.

This clonotype was seen repeatedly, ten times or more. The chain combines TRBV7-9 with TRBJ2-5; 7 nucleotides align to TRBD2. Trimming cost V 4 bases and J 3 bases; bases outside gene matches: 8. CDR3 length: 15 residues. Germline CDR1 and CDR2: SEHNR and FQNEAQ (reference sequence). The CDR3 coding sequence is TGTGCCAGCAGCTCCTCCGGGCTAGCGGAAGAGACCCAGTACTTC. It translates to CASSSSGLAEETQYF.

This clonotype was found many times. The chain links TRBV11-1 to TRBJ1-1; D is unclear. This CDR3 contains 15 residues. Trimming took 1 base from V and 7 from J, leaving 16 bases between them. The germline V gene encodes CDR1 SGHAT and CDR2 FQDESV (reference sequence). DNA for the CDR3: TGTGCCAGCAGCTTAGGATCGGCTAGGAGTAATGAAGCTTTCTTT. Its translation is CASSLGSARSNEAFF.

This chain connects TRBV19 to TRBJ1-5; TRBD1 matches 7 bases. V was pared by 5 bases and J by 6 bases, with 13 bases of the junction left unmatched. Germline V lookup: CDR1 LNHDA, CDR2 SQIVND (reference sequence). The CDR3 totals 16 residues. The CDR3 spells CASSPNRDSVTQPQHF. The CDR3 DNA is TGTGCCAGTAGTCCTAACCGGGACAGCGTAACTCAGCCCCAGCATTTT.

The table lists this clonotype with many counts. The chain carries TRBV28 and TRBJ2-5, with 7 nucleotides matching TRBD2. Germline V gene lookup returns CDR1 MDHEN and CDR2 SYDVKM. V dropped 2 bases and J dropped 3; count of bases not matched to a gene: 6. This CDR3 comprises 15 residues. DNA of the CDR3: TGTGCCAGCAGTTTAACCTCTAGCGGCGAAGAGACCCAGTACTTC. This codes for CASSLTSSGEETQYF.

The chain combines TRBV9 with TRBJ1-3; no firm D call. Germline assignment: CDR1 SGDLS and CDR2 YYNGEE. The CDR3 contains 16 residues. V shed 3 bases and J shed 4 bases, with 17 bases lying between them. The CDR3 here is CASSGAVRSGGNTIYF. The CDR3 DNA sequence: TGTGCCAGCAGCGGCGCCGTCCGATCGGGGGGAAACACCATATATTTT.

This clonotype appeared many times. CDR3 DNA sequence: TGCGCCAGCAGCTCGCGGACAGGCGTTAACTATGGCTACACCTTC. Its translation: CASSSRTGVNYGYTF. This chain links TRBV5-1 with TRBJ1-2; 7 bases are shared with TRBD1. There are 15 residues in the CDR3. V dropped 3 bases and J dropped 1; count of bases not matched to a gene: 6. CDR1 is SGHRS and CDR2 is YFSETQ in the germline V gene.

This rearrangement joins TRBV9 to TRBJ1-2; D may be TRBD1 (5 bases). V shed 3 bases and J shed 0 bases, with 9 bases lying between them. From germline, CDR1 is SGDLS and CDR2 YYNGEE. The CDR3 covers 14 residues. The CDR3 DNA sequence: TGTGCCAGCAGCGCGACAGCACCTAACTATGGCTACACCTTC. It specifies CASSATAPNYGYTF.

This clonotype came up many times. The chain carries TRBV12-3 or TRBV12-4 and TRBJ1-2, with TRBD1 as a possible D gene (5 bases). V was clipped by 5 bases and J by 7 bases, with 14 bases between them. The CDR3 is 13 amino acids. DNA for the CDR3: TGTGCCAGCAGTAAATCCGGGACCGGTGGCTACACCTTC. Amino acid sequence: CASSKSGTGGYTF.